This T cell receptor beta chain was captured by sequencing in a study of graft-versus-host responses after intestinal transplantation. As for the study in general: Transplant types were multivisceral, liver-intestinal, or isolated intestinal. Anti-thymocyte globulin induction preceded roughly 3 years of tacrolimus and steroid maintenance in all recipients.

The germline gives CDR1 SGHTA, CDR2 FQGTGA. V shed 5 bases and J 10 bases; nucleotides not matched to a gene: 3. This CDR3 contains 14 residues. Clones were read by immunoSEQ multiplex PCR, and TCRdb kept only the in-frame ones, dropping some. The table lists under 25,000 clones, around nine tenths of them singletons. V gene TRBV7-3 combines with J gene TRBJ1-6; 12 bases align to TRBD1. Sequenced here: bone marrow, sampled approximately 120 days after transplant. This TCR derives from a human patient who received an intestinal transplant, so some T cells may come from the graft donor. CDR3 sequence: CASSIGTGGSPLHF. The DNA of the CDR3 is TGTGCCAGCAGCATTGGGACAGGGGGCTCACCCCTCCACTTT.